Each of the 21 T cell receptor beta chains below was sequenced from the same sample in a study of OX40 agonist ivuxolimab in advanced cancers. Library preparation was by the immunoSEQ multiplex PCR assay. TCRdb re-hosts the immuneACCESS table, in-frame sequences only. Its copies lack some clones; in the studies checked, an unresolved V gene accounts for under half of them, and the cause for the rest is not known. Counted in this sample were about 69,000 clones; about nine tenths of them appeared once. The ten most abundant clones make up under 3.5% of the sample. The sequences come from CD4+ or CD8+ T cells sorted from blood, collected in a trial of the OX40 agonist ivuxolimab. These receptors were taken from an adult with an advanced solid tumor such as melanoma, head and neck, liver or kidney cancer.

The chain has TRBV18 and TRBJ2-5; no firm D call. Trimming took off 3 bases at V and 5 bases at J, with 13 bases between the two ends. The germline gives CDR1 KGHSH, CDR2 LQKENI. This CDR3 region has 14 residues. Here the CDR3 DNA reads TGTGCCAGCTCACCCCCACAGAGTTATGAGACCCAGTACTTC. This encodes CASSPPQSYETQYF.

The chain uses TRBV10-3 and TRBJ2-3, with 7 positions matching TRBD1. Per germline, CDR1 ENHRY and CDR2 SYGVKD. Trimming took 4 bases from V and 2 from J; bases not matched to a gene: 6. This CDR3 comprises 15 residues. As DNA, the CDR3 is TGTGCCATCAGTGTACCGGGACAGTTCACAGATACGCAGTATTTT. It translates to CAISVPGQFTDTQYF.

The chain has TRBV7-6 and TRBJ1-4, with 11 bases fitting TRBD1. The CDR3 is 17 amino acids. V was pared by 5 bases and J by 3 bases, with 8 bases of the junction left unmatched. Germline V CDR1 and CDR2: SGHVS, FNYEAQ. The CDR3 spells CASSVRDRGSPNEKLFF. The CDR3, as DNA: TGTGCCAGCAGCGTCCGGGACAGGGGGAGTCCTAATGAAAAACTGTTTTTT.

This rearrangement joins TRBV19 to TRBJ1-5; D unresolved. There are 17 residues in the CDR3. V gave up 3 bases and J gave up 0 bases, with 15 bases separating them. Germline loops: CDR1 LNHDA, CDR2 SQIVND (reference sequence). CDR3 sequence: CASSIMETPFSNQPQHF. CDR3 DNA: TGTGCCAGTAGTATCATGGAGACACCTTTTAGCAATCAGCCCCAGCATTTT.

This rearrangement joins TRBV2 to TRBJ1-1, with 9 bases identical to TRBD1. Germline V CDR1 and CDR2: SNHLY, FYNNEI. Trimming cost V 4 bases and J 4 bases; bases outside gene matches: 4. The CDR3 is 14 residues long. CDR3 in DNA: TGTGCCAGCAGTGTCGAGACAGGGGGCACTGAAGCTTTCTTT. This gives the protein CASSVETGGTEAFF. The variable domain in full, with the rest retrieved from reference TRBV2 and TRBJ1-1, is EPEVTQTPSHQVTQMGQEVILRCVPISNHLYFYWYRQILGQKVEFLVSFYNNEISEKSEIFDDQFSVERPDGSNFTLKIRSTKLEDSAMYFCASSVETGGTEAFFGQGTRLTVV.

V gene TRBV29-1 combines with J gene TRBJ1-2; no clear D gene. This CDR3 is built from 11 residues. Trimming removed 4 bases from V and 5 bases from J, with 8 bases in between. Per germline, CDR1 SQVTM and CDR2 ANQGSEA. The CDR3 sequence is CSVGEIYGYTF. The CDR3, as DNA: TGCAGCGTTGGGGAGATTTATGGCTACACCTTC. Supplemented by reference TRBV29-1 and TRBJ1-2, the full variable domain reads SAVISQKPSRDICQRGTSLTIQCQVDSQVTMMFWYRQQPGQSLTLIATANQGSEATYESGFVIDKFPISRPNLTFSTLTVSNMSPEDSSIYLCSVGEIYGYTFGSGTRLTVV.

The chain carries TRBV10-2 and TRBJ1-1; D is unresolved. The CDR3 sequence is 13 residues long. Germline V lookup: CDR1 WSHSY, CDR2 SAAADI. Trimming took off 6 bases at V and 3 bases at J, with 11 bases between the two ends. The CDR3 region is CASRTQWDTEAFF. CDR3 sequence (DNA): TGCGCCAGCAGAACCCAATGGGACACTGAAGCTTTCTTT.

The gene calls are TRBV13 and TRBJ2-7; 9 nucleotides line up with TRBD1. The germline gives CDR1 PRHDT, CDR2 FYEKMQ (reference sequence). The CDR3 length is 14 residues. The junction had 1 base not matched to a gene; V was cut back by 2 bases and J by 2 bases. The CDR3 here is CASSLRQGAYEQYF. CDR3 bases: TGTGCCAGCAGCTTAAGACAGGGGGCCTACGAGCAGTACTTC.

The chain carries TRBV19 and TRBJ1-1; D remains unclear. The CDR3 is 14 amino acids. Germline CDR1 LNHDA, CDR2 SQIVND (reference sequence). Trimming stripped 3 bases from V and 0 bases from J, with 8 bases between. The CDR3 DNA follows: TGTGCCAGTAGTATCCCGGCGTTGAACACTGAAGCTTTCTTT. It translates to CASSIPALNTEAFF.

This clone has just a few counts. In nucleotides, the CDR3 is TGTGCCAGCAGTTACGGACGGCGTGGCGGCTACACCTTC. Protein: CASSYGRRGGYTF. The chain carries TRBV6-5 and TRBJ1-2; no definite D call. The CDR3 spans 13 residues. Trimming pared 2 bases from V and 8 bases from J, leaving 12 bases between. Germline CDR1 reads MNHEY; CDR2 reads SVGAGI.

The chain employs TRBV9 and TRBJ1-2; the D is unclear. Deletions cut 4 bases from V and 4 bases from J, with 11 bases between. Germline V gene data show CDR1 as SGDLS and CDR2 as YYNGEE. The CDR3 is 13 residues long. The CDR3 DNA reads as TGTGCCAGCAGCACCCACGAAGGCTATGGCTACACCTTC. This sequence encodes CASSTHEGYGYTF.

This chain connects TRBV2 to TRBJ1-3, with unresolved D. The CDR3 totals 12 residues. V was pared by 7 bases and J by 8 bases, with 12 bases between. Germline-derived CDR1 and CDR2 are SNHLY and FYNNEI. In DNA form, the CDR3 reads TGTGCCAGCACTATGGCGGGTGACACCATATATTTT. Its translation is CASTMAGDTIYF.

The V call is TRBV5-1, the J call TRBJ2-3; D is perhaps TRBD1 (5 bases). The CDR3 totals 12 residues. V was shortened by 4 bases and J by 7 bases, with 10 bases between the two germline ends. The germline V gene has CDR1 SGHRS and CDR2 YFSETQ. Here the CDR3 DNA reads TGCGCCAGCAGCCCTCAGGGTTATACGCAGTATTTT. Protein sequence: CASSPQGYTQYF.

This clone was counted once. The chain joins TRBV5-4 to TRBJ2-6; no reliable D call. V lost 0 bases to trimming and J lost 4 bases, with 8 bases between them. CDR3 length: 15 amino acids. Germline-derived CDR1 and CDR2 are SGHNT and YYREEE (reference sequence). DNA for the CDR3: TGTGCCAGCAGCTTGGTAGGGATAGGGGCCAACGTCCTGACTTTC. As protein: CASSLVGIGANVLTF. Full variable domain (outside the CDR3, taken from reference TRBV5-4 and TRBJ2-6): ETGVTQSPTHLIKTRGQQVTLRCSSQSGHNTVSWYQQALGQGPQFIFQYYREEENGRGNFPPRFSGLQFPNYSSELNVNALELDDSALYLCASSLVGIGANVLTFGAGSRLTVL.

The V and J genes are TRBV18 and TRBJ1-5; TRBD1 aligns across 8 bases. The V segment lost 4 bases and the J segment 0 bases; nucleotides outside the gene matches: 5. Germline assignment: CDR1 KGHSH and CDR2 LQKENI. This CDR3 comprises 16 residues. CDR3 loop: CASSLTGGDSNQPQHF. CDR3 nucleotide sequence: TGTGCCAGCTCACTTACAGGGGGGGATAGCAATCAGCCCCAGCATTTT.

In nucleotides, the CDR3 is TGTGCCAGCAGTTACCGTGGACAGGGGGGCTACGAGCAGTACTTC. This gives the protein CASSYRGQGGYEQYF. The chain carries TRBV6-6 and TRBJ2-7; 10 bases agree with TRBD1. CDR3 length: 15 amino acids. CDR1 and CDR2 from the germline V gene are MNHNY and SVGAGI (reference sequence). The J segment lost 3 bases and the V segment lost 2 bases, leaving 4 bases of the junction unmatched.

For this clone: One junction end disagrees with the germline gene, perhaps due to a read error. Written as DNA, the CDR3 is TGTGCCAGCAGCGAAGAGACAGGGAATGGCTACACCTTC. Protein: CASSEETGNGYTF. J is TRBJ1-2 and V is TRBV6-1; TRBD1 agrees at 7 bases. Germline CDR1 is MNHNS and CDR2 is SASEGT. There are 13 residues in the CDR3.

In DNA, the CDR3 is TGTGCCAGTAGTAAGTGGGACGCTAACAATGAGCAGTTCTTC. This sequence encodes CASSKWDANNEQFF. V gene TRBV19 combines with J gene TRBJ2-1, with D perhaps matching TRBD1 or TRBD2 (5 bases each). The V gene's germline CDR1 is LNHDA and CDR2 SQIVND (reference sequence). This CDR3 spans 14 amino acids. Trimming removed 4 bases from V and 5 bases from J, with 12 bases in between.

This sequence joins TRBV14 and TRBJ1-2, with D hard to call. This CDR3 is built from 14 residues. Germline loops: CDR1 SGHDN, CDR2 FVKESK. Trimming pared 0 bases from V and 5 bases from J, leaving 10 bases between. CDR3 in DNA: TGTGCCAGCAGCCAAGATAACCGGGTTTATGGCTACACCTTC. It translates to CASSQDNRVYGYTF.

The J gene is TRBJ2-4, the V gene TRBV2, with a tentative D call TRBD2 (5 bases). Germline CDR1 is SNHLY and CDR2 is FYNNEI. V was pared by 4 bases and J by 6 bases, with 10 bases between. CDR3 length equals 13 residues. CDR3 sequence (DNA): TGTGCCAGCAGTGGGCTAGGAGGAAACATTCAGTACTTC. This sequence encodes CASSGLGGNIQYF.

Regarding this clone: Within the sample, other DNA sequences also encode this same CDR3. V gene TRBV7-2 combines with J gene TRBJ1-5; weak D call: TRBD1 (6 bases). The CDR3 loop spans 15 amino acids. V was shortened by 1 base and J by 1 base, with 8 bases between the two germline ends. Per germline, CDR1 SGHTA and CDR2 FQGNSA. The CDR3 region has the DNA TGTGCCAGCAGCTTAGGAGGACAGAGCAATCAGCCCCAGCATTTT. This codes for CASSLGGQSNQPQHF.